The TCR beta chain described here comes from a study of control samples from healthy donors and cancer patients (TCRdb year 2020). The CDR3 goes from the cysteine to the phenylalanine over 14 residues. Only CDR3 DNA is held: 42 bases, read in frame from base 1. The trim is 1 base for V and 7 bases for J, with a gap of 10 bases between the germline ends. Sequences SGHTA (CDR1) and FQGNSA (CDR2) are obtained from the germline V gene. Comment on this clone: This clone's antigen is unknown. No clone much larger than this one lies a single base away; base qualities are absent.

Libraries were built with the immunoSEQ multiplex PCR assay. TCRdb provides this immuneACCESS table in a form limited to in-frame rearrangements. Some clones are lacking; in checked studies, under half of them reflect an unresolved V gene, and why the rest are absent is not known. Across this sample there are roughly 200,000 clones, with about 94% seen only once. The ten biggest clones cover 1.5% of the sample. The TCR originated in a man between 45 and 60 years old in good health. The sample taken for sequencing was blood. The chain was built from TRBV7-2 and TRBJ2-2; the D segment cannot be called with confidence. The encoded CDR3 is CASSLGRVYGELFF. The nucleotide sequence reads TGTGCCAGCAGCTTAGGTCGCGTTTACGGGGAGCTGTTTTTT.